These 7 T cell receptor beta chains share one sample of origin, sequenced in a study of blood T cells in healthy people across ages (dated by TCRdb to the mid-2010s). The library was built by means of 5' RACE. TCRdb records Illumina HiSeq 2500 as the sequencer. A second roughly 6 to 12 cycle PCR used a sample-barcoded 5' primer and a J-beta primer mix. Through fastp at Q25 and MiXCR, TCRdb rebuilt clones from the public reads, retaining in-frame beta chains. All rows with the same CDR3 protein become a single entry with the most common DNA and genes. The sample yields hundreds of thousands of distinct CDR3 sequences; around 36% were counted once. The ten largest account for approximately 12% of the sample. Sequencing input: blood. The source of these receptors is a man younger than 35 in good health.

The rearrangement joins TRBV28 to TRBJ1-2; the match to TRBD1 covers 7 bases. Germline-derived CDR1 and CDR2 are MDHEN and SYDVKM. The length of the CDR3 is 16 residues. The V segment lost 3 bases and the J segment 8 bases; nucleotides outside the gene matches: 15. The CDR3 reads CASSFPETGPREGYTF. CDR3 nucleotide sequence: TGTGCCAGCAGTTTCCCAGAGACAGGGCCCAGGGAGGGCTACACCTTC.

This chain uses TRBV6-1 with TRBJ1-1, with D uncertain. Trimming pared 3 bases from V and 5 bases from J, leaving 22 bases between. The CDR3 sequence is 17 residues long. Germline V CDR1 and CDR2: MNHNS, SASEGT. CDR3 amino acids: CASSEVDRGYWGTEAFF. The CDR3 nucleotides are TGTGCCAGCAGTGAGGTTGACCGCGGATATTGGGGAACTGAAGCTTTCTTT.

The rearrangement links TRBV19 to TRBJ1-2; D is perhaps TRBD1 (6 bases). Germline CDR1 LNHDA, CDR2 SQIVND (reference sequence). The CDR3 covers 14 residues. Between the trimmed V and J ends, which lost 7 bases and 3 bases, there was a span of 15 bases. This CDR3 is CASIATGIDYGYTF. For the CDR3, the DNA is TGTGCCAGTATCGCCACAGGGATCGACTATGGCTACACCTTC.

The chain has TRBV6-1 and TRBJ2-5; no reliable D call. The J call may not be correct, given that the DNA end is closer to TRBJ2-7. CDR3 size: 13 residues. Germline V gene sequence: CDR1 MNHNS, CDR2 SASEGT. The CDR3 DNA is TGTGCCAGCAGTGAAAGTCTCCGGAGCGAGCAGTACTTC. It encodes CASSESLRSEQYF.

This chain links TRBV13 with TRBJ2-7; TRBD1 matches 7 bases. This CDR3 is built from 14 residues. Unmatched junction bases numbered 6, after V lost 5 bases and J lost 2 bases. The V gene's germline CDR1 is PRHDT and CDR2 FYEKMQ (reference sequence). The CDR3 DNA sequence: TGTGCCAGCAGCCAACGACAGGGTCCCTACGAGCAGTACTTC. Translation: CASSQRQGPYEQYF.

This clonotype was detected only once. A much larger clonotype is one base distant, so this may be a read error. The J gene is TRBJ2-5, the V gene TRBV4-2, with D perhaps assigned TRBD1 or TRBD2 (5 bases each). The germline V gene has CDR1 LGHNA and CDR2 YNFKEQ. CDR3 size: 17 residues. The CDR3 region has the DNA TGTGCCGGCAGCCAAGATAACAGCCGACGAGGGGAGTTGAGCCAGTACTTC. Residues: CAGSQDNSRRGELSQYF.

This clonotype is a singleton in its sample. A much larger clonotype is one base distant, so this may be a read error. The V call is TRBV4-3, the J call TRBJ2-3; 7 bases line up with TRBD2. The CDR3 is 16 amino acids. Germline CDR1 LGHNA, CDR2 YSLEER. CDR3 nucleotide sequence: TGCGCCAGCAGCCGGCGGAAAAGCGGGGTCACAGAGACGCAGTATTTT. This encodes CASSRRKSGVTETQYF.